This paragraph reports one T cell receptor beta chain. Its antigen is unknown. This record belongs to a study of T cell responses to AZD1222 COVID-19 vaccine. Repertoires were generated with immunoSEQ multiplex PCR, while TCRdb's copy carries only in-frame clones and drops some. The sample lists roughly 200,000 clones, approximately 94% occurring once. Whole-study findings and limits: Distributed over spike, vaccine-associated CD4 TCRs predominated at 160-218 and 743-854. Reportedly, nearly half the spike-specific TCRs target unmutated variant regions.

The sequencing here drew on peripheral blood, taken 28 days after the second dose of the MenACWY control vaccine. The sequence came from an adult who received the MenACWY meningococcal vaccine as a control.

CDR3 sequence: CASSESALGDQPQHF. In DNA, the CDR3 is TGTGCCAGCAGTGAATCCGCCCTAGGGGATCAGCCCCAGCATTTT. The chain has TRBV25-1 and TRBJ1-5; D possibly corresponds to TRBD1 (5 bases). Germline V lookup: CDR1 MGHDK, CDR2 SYGVNS. V was shortened by 1 base and J by 5 bases, with 12 bases between the two germline ends. CDR3 length: 15 residues.